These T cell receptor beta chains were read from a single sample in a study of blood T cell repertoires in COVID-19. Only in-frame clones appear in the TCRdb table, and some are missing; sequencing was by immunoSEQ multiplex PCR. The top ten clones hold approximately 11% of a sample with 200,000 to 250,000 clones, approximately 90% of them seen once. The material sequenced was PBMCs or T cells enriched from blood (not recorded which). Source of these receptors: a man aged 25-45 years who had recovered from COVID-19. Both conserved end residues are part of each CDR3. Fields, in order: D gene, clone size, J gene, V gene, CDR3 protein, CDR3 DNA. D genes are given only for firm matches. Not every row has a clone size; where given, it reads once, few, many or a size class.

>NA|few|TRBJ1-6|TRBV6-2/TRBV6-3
CASSYGGLTGGSPLHF
TGTGCCAGCAGTTACGGAGGCCTGACTGGCGGTTCACCCCTCCACTTT
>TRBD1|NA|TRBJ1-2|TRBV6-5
CASSYHQGASYGYTF
TGTGCCAGCAGTTATCACCAGGGGGCTTCCTATGGCTACACCTTC
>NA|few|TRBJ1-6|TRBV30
CAWSVESPLHF
TGTGCCTGGAGTGTCGAGTCACCCCTCCACTTT
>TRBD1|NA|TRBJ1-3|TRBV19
CASRAGTGISGGNTIYF
TGTGCCAGTAGAGCCGGGACAGGTATTTCGGGAGGAAACACCATATATTTT
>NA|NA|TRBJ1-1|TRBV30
CAWRSREGRANTEAFF
TGTGCCTGGAGATCAAGGGAGGGTAGAGCGAACACTGAAGCTTTCTTT
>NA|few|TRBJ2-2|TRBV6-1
CASSDSTGTGELFF
TGTGCCAGCAGTGATAGTACGGGCACCGGGGAGCTGTTTTTT
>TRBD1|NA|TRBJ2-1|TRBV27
CASNSRDSSYNEQFF
TGTGCCAGCAACTCCCGGGACAGCTCCTACAATGAGCAGTTCTTC
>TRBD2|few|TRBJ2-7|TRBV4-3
CASSQDHISGGYYEQYF
TGCGCCAGCAGCCAAGATCATATAAGCGGGGGATACTACGAGCAGTACTTC
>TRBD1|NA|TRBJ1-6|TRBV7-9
CASSRQGRAPLHF
TGTGCCAGCAGCCGACAGGGGAGGGCACCCCTCCACTTT
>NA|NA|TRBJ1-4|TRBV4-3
CASGGREGKLFF
TGCGCCAGCGGGGGCAGGGAAGGAAAACTGTTTTTT
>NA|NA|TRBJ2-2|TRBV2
CASSEDSRTGELFF
TGTGCCAGCAGTGAGGACAGTCGCACCGGGGAGCTGTTTTTT
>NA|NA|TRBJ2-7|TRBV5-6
CASRTPGLTNEQYF
TGTGCCAGCAGGACCCCCGGACTGACGAACGAGCAGTACTTC
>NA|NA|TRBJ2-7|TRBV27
CASSSNPRTEGSYEQYF
TGTGCCAGCAGTTCTAACCCTCGGACAGAAGGGTCCTACGAGCAGTACTTC
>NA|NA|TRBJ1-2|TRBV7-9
CASSLGGASGYTF
TGTGCCAGCAGCTTAGGAGGTGCGTCTGGCTACACCTTC
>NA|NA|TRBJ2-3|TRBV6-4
CASSEGRGSTDTQYF
TGTGCCAGCAGTGAAGGAAGGGGGAGCACAGATACGCAGTATTTT
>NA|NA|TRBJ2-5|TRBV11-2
CASTPRLAETQYF
TGTGCCAGCACCCCGCGGCTAGCGGAGACCCAGTACTTC
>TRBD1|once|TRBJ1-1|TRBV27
CASRPRQGVRVGAAVSTEAFF
TGTGCCAGCAGACCCCGACAGGGAGTTCGGGTCGGAGCGGCGGTAAGCACTGAAGCTTTCTTT
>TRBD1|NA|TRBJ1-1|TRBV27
CASSLQGERVTEAFF
TGTGCCAGCAGTTTACAGGGGGAGAGGGTTACTGAAGCTTTCTTT
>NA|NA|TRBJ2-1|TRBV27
CASSPGSSANEQFF
TGTGCCAGCAGCCCCGGGTCCTCCGCCAATGAGCAGTTCTTC
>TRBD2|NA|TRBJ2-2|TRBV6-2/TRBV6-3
CASSYTSGGLTGELFF
TGTGCCAGCAGTTATACTAGCGGGGGTCTCACCGGGGAGCTGTTTTTT
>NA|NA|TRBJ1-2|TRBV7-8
CASSLAPTREYGYTF
TGTGCCAGCAGCTTAGCGCCCACACGGGAGTATGGCTACACCTTC
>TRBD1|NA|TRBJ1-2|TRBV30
CAWRRRDRDYGYTF
TGTGCCTGGAGGCGAAGGGACAGGGACTATGGCTACACCTTC
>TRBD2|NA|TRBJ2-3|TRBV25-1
CASSEFGRPGGSQYF
TGTGCCAGCAGTGAATTTGGGAGACCCGGGGGGTCGCAGTATTTT
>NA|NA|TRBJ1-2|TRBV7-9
CASSLSNSKDGYTF
TGTGCCAGCAGCTTAAGTAACAGTAAGGATGGCTACACCTTC
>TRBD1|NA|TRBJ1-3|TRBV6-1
CASSEVLSQGAGNTIYF
TGTGCCAGCAGTGAAGTCCTCTCACAGGGGGCTGGAAACACCATATATTTT
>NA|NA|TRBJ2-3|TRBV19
CASSLQGGADTQYF
TGTGCCAGTAGTCTTCAAGGGGGAGCAGATACGCAGTATTTT
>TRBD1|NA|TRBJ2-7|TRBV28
CASSPRTGISYEQYF
TGTGCCAGCAGCCCCAGGACAGGTATATCCTACGAGCAGTACTTC
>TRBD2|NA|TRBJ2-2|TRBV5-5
CASSLGAGGQTGELFF
TGTGCCAGCAGCTTGGGAGCGGGGGGGCAGACCGGGGAGCTGTTTTTT
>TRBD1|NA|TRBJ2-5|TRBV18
CASSRRYGQGLETQYF
TGTGCCAGCTCACGCCGCTACGGACAGGGGTTGGAGACCCAGTACTTC
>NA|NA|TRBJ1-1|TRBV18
CASSTTGSRYTEAFF
TGTGCCAGCTCCACCACAGGGTCGAGGTACACTGAAGCTTTCTTT
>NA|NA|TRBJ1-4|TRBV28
CASSDRIRNEKLFF
TGTGCCAGCAGCGACAGAATTCGGAATGAAAAACTGTTTTTT
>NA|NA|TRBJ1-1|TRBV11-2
CASSPKGLSKMNTEAFF
TGTGCCAGCAGCCCAAAGGGACTCTCGAAGATGAACACTGAAGCTTTCTTT
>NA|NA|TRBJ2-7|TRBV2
CASSFSGGNEQYF
TGTGCCAGCAGTTTCTCAGGGGGGAACGAGCAGTACTTC
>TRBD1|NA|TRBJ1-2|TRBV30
CAWSGDSDYYGYTF
TGTGCCTGGAGTGGGGACAGTGATTACTATGGCTACACCTTC
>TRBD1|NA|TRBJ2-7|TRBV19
CASSGANRGDSYEQYF
TGTGCCAGTAGTGGGGCCAACAGGGGAGACTCCTACGAGCAGTACTTC
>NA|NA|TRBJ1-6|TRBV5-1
CASSLTAYNSPLHF
TGCGCCAGCAGCCTCACAGCATATAATTCACCCCTCCACTTT
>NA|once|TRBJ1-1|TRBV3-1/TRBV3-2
CASSQEITPDENTEAFF
TGTGCCAGCAGCCAAGAAATCACACCCGATGAAAACACTGAAGCTTTCTTT
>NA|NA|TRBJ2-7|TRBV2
CASRRVGSYEQYF
TGTGCCAGCAGGCGGGTAGGGTCCTACGAGCAGTACTTC
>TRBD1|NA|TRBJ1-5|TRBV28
CASTGPGTGGRQPQHF
TGTGCCAGCACCGGTCCCGGGACAGGGGGCCGTCAGCCCCAGCATTTT
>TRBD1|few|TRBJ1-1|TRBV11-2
CASSLVGQALAFF
TGTGCCAGCAGCTTAGTAGGACAGGCGTTAGCTTTCTTT
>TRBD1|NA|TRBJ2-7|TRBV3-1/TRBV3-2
CASSRTGGTYEQYF
TGTGCCAGCAGCCGGACAGGGGGCACCTACGAGCAGTACTTC